What follows are 18 T cell receptor beta chains derived from one specimen sequenced in a study of cytomegalovirus exposure and HLA in healthy donors. Clones were sequenced by immunoSEQ multiplex PCR, and TCRdb holds only the in-frame ones, with some missing. The sample lists roughly 310,000 clones; 88% were seen once. Sequenced sample: PBMCs. The receptors were sampled from a man under 40 in good health and CMV-seronegative.

The chain uses TRBV7-9 and TRBJ1-6; D gene uncertain. The V gene's germline CDR1 is SEHNR and CDR2 FQNEAQ (reference sequence). V was trimmed by 6 bases and J by 2 bases, leaving 8 bases between them. CDR3 length: 14 amino acids. The CDR3 loop is CASSRSTYNSPLHF. The CDR3 DNA is TGTGCCAGCAGTCGGTCCACCTATAATTCACCCCTCCACTTT.

This chain links TRBV7-9 with TRBJ2-7; the match to TRBD1 covers 7 bases. This CDR3 is built from 15 residues. Looked up from germline, CDR1 is SEHNR and CDR2 is FQNEAQ (reference sequence). The V segment lost 5 bases and the J segment 0 bases; nucleotides outside the gene matches: 7. In DNA, the CDR3 is TGTGCCAGCAGCACCCCGGGACAGAGCTCCTACGAGCAGTACTTC. This translates into CASSTPGQSSYEQYF.

This clone was seen a few times. This CDR3 is also generated by other DNA sequences in the sample. CDR3 region: CASSLAGYGYTF. DNA of the CDR3: TGTGCCAGCAGCTTAGCAGGCTATGGCTACACCTTC. This chain joins TRBV11-2 and TRBJ1-2; the D is unclear. The V end lost 1 base, the J end lost 4 bases, and 4 bases lay between the germline ends. Germline-derived CDR1 and CDR2 are SGHAT and FQNNGV. The CDR3 spans 12 residues.

The rearrangement joins TRBV4-3 to TRBJ1-6, with TRBD1 identical over 11 bases. The CDR3 extends over 17 amino acids. V lost 2 bases to trimming and J lost 5 bases; unmatched junction nucleotides: 5. Germline-derived CDR1 and CDR2 are LGHNA and YSLEER. CDR3 loop: CASSQRTGGADNSPLHF. The CDR3 region has the DNA TGCGCCAGCAGCCAACGGACAGGGGGCGCGGATAATTCACCCCTCCACTTT.

The V call is TRBV4-1, the J call TRBJ2-5; D may be TRBD2 (6 bases). CDR1 is MGHRA and CDR2 is YSYEKL in the germline V gene. The V end lost 0 bases, the J end lost 0 bases, and 14 bases lay between the germline ends. The CDR3 runs to 17 residues. CDR3 residues: CASSQDQWPGDQETQYF. DNA of the CDR3: TGCGCCAGCAGCCAAGATCAATGGCCGGGGGACCAAGAGACCCAGTACTTC.

This clone was counted a few times. The chain recombines TRBV7-2 with TRBJ2-1; 11 nucleotides align to TRBD2. Germline loops: CDR1 SGHTA, CDR2 FQGNSA. This CDR3 is 18 amino acids long. The J segment lost 7 bases and the V segment lost 0 bases, leaving 11 bases of the junction unmatched. CDR3 loop: CASSLAGGVASGGNEQFF. The CDR3 nucleotides read TGTGCCAGCAGCTTAGCCGGGGGCGTGGCTAGCGGGGGGAATGAGCAGTTCTTC. The whole variable domain, remainder taken from reference TRBV7-2 and TRBJ2-1, is GAGVSQSPSNKVTEKGKDVELRCDPISGHTALYWYRQSLGQGLEFLIYFQGNSAPDKSGLPSDRFSAERTGGSVSTLTIQRTQQEDSAVYLCASSLAGGVASGGNEQFFGPGTRLTVL.

The CDR3 coding sequence is TGTGCCAGCAGTGAGGGGACAGGAGGAGAGACCCAGTACTTC. Its protein is CASSEGTGGETQYF. The chain employs TRBV6-1 and TRBJ2-5; 8 nucleotides align to TRBD1. CDR1 and CDR2 from the germline V gene are MNHNS and SASEGT. The CDR3 runs to 14 residues. After removal of 3 bases from V and 4 bases from J, the junction contained 4 bases not matched to a gene.

Of note for this clone: Additional DNA sequences in this sample encode the identical CDR3. The chain uses TRBV6-5 and TRBJ2-7, with D possibly matching TRBD1 (7 bases). V lost 6 bases to trimming and J lost 3 bases, with 12 bases between them. CDR1 MNHEY and CDR2 SVGAGI come from the germline V gene. The CDR3 spans 13 residues. The CDR3 DNA sequence: TGTGCCAGCAGGCGGGACAGAGACTACGAGCAGTACTTC. Translation: CASRRDRDYEQYF.

This chain connects TRBV27 to TRBJ1-5; 8 bases align to TRBD1. CDR3 length equals 15 residues. V was clipped by 5 bases and J by 6 bases; unmatched bases: 9. Per germline, CDR1 MNHEY and CDR2 SMNVEV (reference sequence). The CDR3 protein is CASSPGQGWGQPQHF. CDR3 nucleotide sequence: TGTGCCAGCAGTCCAGGACAGGGATGGGGTCAGCCCCAGCATTTT.

Of note for this clone: This same CDR3 is encoded by further DNA sequences in the sample. The chain combines TRBV6-5 with TRBJ1-4; a possible D gene is TRBD1 (5 bases). This CDR3 comprises 13 residues. Trimming stripped 5 bases from V and 5 bases from J, with 9 bases between. Looked up from germline, CDR1 is MNHEY and CDR2 is SVGAGI. The CDR3 coding sequence is TGTGCCAGCAGTCGTACAGGAAATGAAAAACTGTTTTTT. Its translation: CASSRTGNEKLFF.

This clone was counted once. The chain recombines TRBV10-3 with TRBJ2-2; 9 nucleotides align to TRBD1. The germline gives CDR1 ENHRY, CDR2 SYGVKD. The CDR3 loop spans 11 amino acids. The junction had 2 bases not matched to a gene; V was cut back by 4 bases and J by 14 bases. In DNA, the CDR3 is TGTGCCATCAGTGGGGGACAGGGTCTGTTTTTT. This encodes CAISGGQGLFF.

This rearrangement joins TRBV9 to TRBJ1-1; D not certain. The V end lost 3 bases, the J end lost 0 bases, and 9 bases lay between the germline ends. The CDR3 extends over 14 amino acids. CDR1 and CDR2 (germline): SGDLS, YYNGEE. CDR3 loop: CASSAGSLNTEAFF. DNA for the CDR3: TGTGCCAGCAGCGCGGGGAGTTTGAACACTGAAGCTTTCTTT.

The chain combines TRBV7-2 with TRBJ1-2; no clear D. Trimming stripped 1 base from V and 0 bases from J, with 9 bases between. The CDR3 is 15 residues long. Germline V gene sequence: CDR1 SGHTA, CDR2 FQGNSA. CDR3 sequence: CASSLEDTPNYGYTF. The DNA for the CDR3 is TGTGCCAGCAGCTTAGAAGACACCCCTAACTATGGCTACACCTTC.

The gene calls are TRBV27 and TRBJ1-5, with TRBD1 matching over 8 bases. Germline V lookup: CDR1 MNHEY, CDR2 SMNVEV (reference sequence). CDR3 length: 15 amino acids. V shed 6 bases and J 1 base; nucleotides not matched to a gene: 5. CDR3 in amino acids: CASRPTGASNQPQHF. CDR3 DNA: TGTGCCAGCAGGCCGACAGGGGCGAGCAATCAGCCCCAGCATTTT.

This clone appeared once. The chain is built from TRBV14 and TRBJ1-1; no reliable D call. The germline CDR1 and CDR2 sequences are SGHDN and FVKESK. This CDR3 comprises 16 residues. Trimming pared 2 bases from V and 4 bases from J, leaving 17 bases between. In nucleotides, the CDR3 is TGTGCCAGCAGCCAACAGGCAGCGGTCCGTTCCACTGAAGCTTTCTTT. It encodes CASSQQAAVRSTEAFF.

V is TRBV5-4 and J is TRBJ2-6; D is possibly TRBD1 (6 bases). Per germline, CDR1 SGHNT and CDR2 YYREEE (reference sequence). Trimming removed 3 bases from V and 4 bases from J, with 17 bases in between. CDR3 length: 17 residues. The CDR3 loop reads CASSYRVGTSGANVLTF. The CDR3 DNA sequence: TGTGCCAGCAGCTACAGGGTCGGAACATCCGGGGCCAACGTCCTGACTTTC.

V and J are TRBV5-6 and TRBJ2-3; 9 bases align to TRBD1. After removal of 0 bases from V and 2 bases from J, the junction contained 13 bases not matched to a gene. This CDR3 comprises 19 residues. Germline V gives CDR1 SGHDT, CDR2 YYEEEE. Here the CDR3 reads CASSLGTGDLRRFTDTQYF. In nucleotides, the CDR3 is TGTGCCAGCAGCTTGGGGACAGGGGACTTACGCCGCTTCACAGATACGCAGTATTTT.

The rearrangement links TRBV18 to TRBJ1-1; D is uncertain. Germline V gives CDR1 KGHSH, CDR2 LQKENI. V was pared by 3 bases and J by 3 bases, with 5 bases between. This CDR3 comprises 12 residues. The CDR3, as DNA: TGTGCCAGCTCACCGGGAGACACTGAAGCTTTCTTT. It yields the protein CASSPGDTEAFF.